Below are 29 T cell receptor beta chains sequenced from a single sample in a study of T cells in Graves' hyperthyroidism and ophthalmopathy. Regions amplified from RNA transcripts were the TCR beta CDR3 regions. An initial round of RT-PCR targeting the TCR CDR3 relied on the HTBI primer set. TCRdb analysed the multiplex PCR reads with MiXCR anew, one entry per CDR3 protein. This table has about 610,000 distinct CDR3 sequences, 14% to 15% appearing once. Sequencing was performed on blood. The receptors come from a woman between 40 and 50 years old with Graves' ophthalmopathy.

Only a few counts were recorded for this clonotype. This rearrangement joins TRBV18 to TRBJ2-7; the match to TRBD1 covers 11 bases. CDR3 length equals 15 residues. Germline trimming cut 3 bases from V and 3 bases from J; bases unmatched to any gene: 4. Germline loops: CDR1 KGHSH, CDR2 LQKENI. The CDR3 protein is CASSPKDRGHYEQYF. CDR3 DNA sequence: TGTGCCAGCTCACCGAAGGACAGGGGGCACTACGAGCAGTACTTC.

This clonotype showed up many times. The chain couples TRBV5-1 to TRBJ1-2, with TRBD1 matching 8 bases. The ends lost 0 bases at V and 5 bases at J; junction bases unmatched: 3. This CDR3 is 14 amino acids long. Looked up from germline, CDR1 is SGHRS and CDR2 is YFSETQ. The CDR3 bases are TGCGCCAGCAGCTTGGGACAGGGGCTTTATGGCTACACCTTC. Amino acids: CASSLGQGLYGYTF.

The V and J genes are TRBV7-9 and TRBJ2-7; the match to TRBD1 covers 7 bases. The V gene's germline CDR1 is SEHNR and CDR2 FQNEAQ (reference sequence). Trimming cost V 3 bases and J 5 bases; bases outside gene matches: 10. The CDR3 extends over 15 amino acids. CDR3 bases: TGTGCCAGCAGCTTCCAGACAGGGTCAGGCGACGAGCAGTACTTC. The encoded protein is CASSFQTGSGDEQYF. Supplemented by reference TRBV7-9 and TRBJ2-7, the full variable domain reads DTGVSQNPRHKITKRGQNVTFRCDPISEHNRLYWYRQTLGQGPEFLTYFQNEAQLEKSRLLSDRFSAERPKGSFSTLEIQRTEQGDSAMYLCASSFQTGSGDEQYFGPGTRLTVT.

This clonotype has a count of ten or more. The chain recombines TRBV11-2 with TRBJ2-7; D call uncertain. This CDR3 spans 13 amino acids. The V end lost 5 bases, the J end lost 5 bases, and 13 bases lay between the germline ends. The germline V gene has CDR1 SGHAT and CDR2 FQNNGV. CDR3 bases: TGTGCCAGCAGCCTCTATGGGGTCAACGAGCAGTACTTC. It codes for CASSLYGVNEQYF.

This clonotype was counted at least ten times. The chain links TRBV6-1 to TRBJ1-3; perhaps TRBD1 as D (5 bases). The CDR3 consists of 16 residues. Trimming left V 4 bases short and J 0 bases short, with 13 bases between. CDR1 and CDR2 from the germline V gene are MNHNS and SASEGT. CDR3 amino acids: CASSVTRQNSGNTIYF. The CDR3 bases are TGTGCCAGCAGTGTTACGAGACAGAACTCTGGAAACACCATATATTTT.

The chain links TRBV7-9 to TRBJ2-5, with a possible D match to TRBD2 (6 bases). With 2 bases removed from V and 3 bases from J, the gap between germline ends came to 13 bases. CDR3 size: 15 residues. CDR1 and CDR2 from the germline V gene are SEHNR and FQNEAQ (reference sequence). The DNA for the CDR3 is TGTGCCAGCAGCTTACGGGGTAGCGGTAAAGAGACCCAGTACTTC. Translated: CASSLRGSGKETQYF. The full variable domain, with the rest looked up from reference TRBV7-9 and TRBJ2-5, is DTGVSQNPRHKITKRGQNVTFRCDPISEHNRLYWYRQTLGQGPEFLTYFQNEAQLEKSRLLSDRFSAERPKGSFSTLEIQRTEQGDSAMYLCASSLRGSGKETQYFGPGTRLLVL.

At least ten counts were recorded for this clonotype. The chain is built from TRBV15 and TRBJ2-2; tentatively, D is TRBD1 (6 bases). Between the trimmed V and J ends, which lost 5 bases and 2 bases, there was a span of 12 bases. The CDR3 has 15 residues. The germline CDR1 and CDR2 sequences are LNHNV and YYDKDF (reference sequence). The CDR3 is CATSPGQTNTGELFF. In nucleotides, the CDR3 is TGTGCCACCAGCCCAGGACAGACTAACACCGGGGAGCTGTTTTTT.

This clonotype showed up many times. The rearrangement joins TRBV10-3 to TRBJ2-2, with 11 bases lining up with TRBD1. The CDR3 covers 14 residues. V was pared by 8 bases and J by 4 bases, with 3 bases of the junction left unmatched. Germline V CDR1 and CDR2: ENHRY, SYGVKD. The CDR3 DNA sequence: TGTGCCATCGCCGGGACAGGGGGCACCGGGGAGCTGTTTTTT. It translates to CAIAGTGGTGELFF.

The V and J genes are TRBV27 and TRBJ1-5, with 8 bases aligning to TRBD1. The CDR3 sequence is 15 residues long. CDR1 MNHEY and CDR2 SMNVEV come from the germline V gene (reference sequence). The J segment lost 7 bases and the V segment lost 5 bases, leaving 10 bases of the junction unmatched. The CDR3 region is CASSTFQGAEQPQHF. The CDR3 nucleotides read TGTGCCAGCAGTACTTTTCAGGGGGCAGAACAGCCCCAGCATTTT.

In this sample, this clonotype turned up many times. This chain links TRBV15 with TRBJ2-5, with TRBD2 matching over 7 bases. Germline values: CDR1 LNHNV, CDR2 YYDKDF (reference sequence). CDR3 length: 15 residues. V dropped 5 bases and J dropped 2; count of bases not matched to a gene: 8. The CDR3 DNA sequence: TGTGCCACCAGCGACACCAAGCGGGAACAAGAGACCCAGTACTTC. It yields the protein CATSDTKREQETQYF.

The J gene is TRBJ1-3, the V gene TRBV18, with a tentative D call TRBD1 (5 bases). From germline, CDR1 is KGHSH and CDR2 LQKENI. Trimming took 6 bases from V and 4 from J, leaving 16 bases between them. This CDR3 contains 15 residues. CDR3 amino acids: CASSRETGRGNTIYF. The CDR3 nucleotides are TGTGCCAGCTCTCGCGAGACGGGGCGCGGAAACACCATATATTTT. The variable domain in full, with the rest retrieved from reference TRBV18 and TRBJ1-3, is NAGVMQNPRHLVRRRGQEARLRCSPMKGHSHVYWYRQLPEEGLKFMVYLQKENIIDESGMPKERFSAEFPKEGPSILRIQQVVRGDSAAYFCASSRETGRGNTIYFGEGSWLTVV.

At least ten counts were recorded for this clonotype. Since no conserved phenylalanine or tryptophan closes the CDR3, a read error is the likely cause. The chain has TRBV27 and TRBJ2-5, with 8 positions matching TRBD1. V dropped 6 bases and J dropped 4; count of bases not matched to a gene: 7. This CDR3 spans 14 amino acids. Germline CDR1 MNHEY, CDR2 SMNVEV (reference sequence). CDR3 amino acids: CASRGAGGRETQYL. In DNA, the CDR3 is TGTGCCAGCAGAGGAGCAGGGGGCCGAGAGACCCAGTACCTC.

This clonotype has a count of ten or more. The chain links TRBV7-9 to TRBJ2-2, with 8 bases matching TRBD2. The CDR3 sequence is 16 residues long. Germline V lookup: CDR1 SEHNR, CDR2 FQNEAQ (reference sequence). The V and J ends lost 4 bases and 0 bases, in that order; junction bases with no gene match: 4. This chain's CDR3 is CASSSFSGTNTGELFF. CDR3 nucleotide sequence: TGTGCCAGCAGCTCCTTTAGCGGGACGAACACCGGGGAGCTGTTTTTT.

This clonotype was counted only a few times. The gene calls are TRBV4-2 and TRBJ2-2; TRBD2 aligns across 9 bases. There are 16 residues in the CDR3. With 4 bases clipped from V and 3 bases from J, the junction kept 6 bases outside the gene matches. CDR1 is LGHNA, CDR2 YNFKEQ, per germline. CDR3 nucleotide sequence: TGTGCCAGCAGCCGGAGGGCTAGCGGGGACACCGGGGAGCTGTTTTTT. It is translated as CASSRRASGDTGELFF.

This clonotype showed up many times. This rearrangement joins TRBV20-1 to TRBJ2-5; D is possibly TRBD2 (6 bases). Germline V gene sequence: CDR1 DFQATT, CDR2 SNEGSKA (reference sequence). V lost 5 bases and J 5 bases, leaving 18 bases between the germline ends. The CDR3 is made up of 14 amino acids. The CDR3 region is CSASSGGALETQYF. The CDR3 DNA reads as TGCAGTGCTTCCTCTGGAGGGGCGCTGGAGACCCAGTACTTC.

This clonotype was found many times. J is TRBJ2-5 and V is TRBV7-8; 10 nucleotides agree with TRBD2. Germline-derived CDR1 and CDR2 are SGHVS and FQNEAQ. The CDR3 runs 17 residues. Losses at the gene ends were 2 bases for V and 5 bases for J; bases not matched to a gene: 11. CDR3 DNA: TGTGCCAGCAGCTTACCCGGACTAGCGGCCGTCGGTGAGACCCAGTACTTC. Its translation is CASSLPGLAAVGETQYF.

This clonotype was counted ten times or more. V gene TRBV28 combines with J gene TRBJ2-4; a possible D gene is TRBD1 (6 bases). Looked up from germline, CDR1 is MDHEN and CDR2 is SYDVKM. The CDR3 is made up of 13 amino acids. Trimming stripped 6 bases from V and 6 bases from J, with 12 bases between. CDR3 region: CASRIRDINIQYF. The CDR3 DNA reads TGTGCCAGCAGAATCCGGGACATAAACATTCAGTACTTC. Looking up the rest from reference TRBV28 and TRBJ2-4 gives the full variable domain: DVKVTQSSRYLVKRTGEKVFLECVQDMDHENMFWYRQDPGLGLRLIYFSYDVKMKEKGDIPEGYSVSREKKERFSLILESASTNQTSMYLCASRIRDINIQYFGAGTRLSVL.

This clonotype was observed many times. J is TRBJ1-3 and V is TRBV6-5; a weak D match, TRBD1 (5 bases). This CDR3 comprises 13 residues. V gave up 7 bases and J gave up 3 bases, with 10 bases separating them. Germline lookup yields CDR1 MNHEY and CDR2 SVGAGI. CDR3 sequence reads: CASIRGVGNTIYF. The CDR3 DNA sequence: TGTGCCAGCATTAGAGGGGTTGGAAACACCATATATTTT.

The chain is built from TRBV7-9 and TRBJ1-1; D is ambiguous. The germline CDR1 and CDR2 sequences are SEHNR and FQNEAQ (reference sequence). V lost 4 bases, J lost 6 bases, and 12 bases lay in between. The CDR3 is made up of 13 amino acids. The CDR3, as DNA: TGTGCCAGCAGCTGGGATGTGGTTCCTGAAGCTTTCTTT. Protein: CASSWDVVPEAFF.

The J gene is TRBJ2-7, the V gene TRBV6-1; TRBD2 agrees at 7 bases. Germline values: CDR1 MNHNS, CDR2 SASEGT. The CDR3 runs to 12 residues. V trimming: 7 bases; J trimming: 5 bases; junction bases outside the gene matches: 5. The CDR3 reads CASTEGGNEQYF. For the CDR3, the DNA is TGTGCCAGCACCGAGGGAGGGAACGAGCAGTACTTC.

The genes are TRBV24-1 and TRBJ2-3, with a weak D call TRBD1 (6 bases). Germline CDR1 KGHDR, CDR2 SFDVKD. Trimming stripped 2 bases from V and 0 bases from J, with 14 bases between. This CDR3 has 17 amino acids. As DNA, the CDR3 is TGTGCCACCAGTGATTCCCCGGGACAACGTAGCACAGATACGCAGTATTTT. Protein: CATSDSPGQRSTDTQYF.

This clonotype was observed at least ten times. The genes are TRBV11-3 and TRBJ2-5; 12 bases map to TRBD2. J was trimmed by 5 bases and V by 3 bases; bases with no gene match: 4. The CDR3 totals 15 residues. Germline V gene data show CDR1 as SGHNT and CDR2 as YENEEA. CDR3 bases: TGTGCCAGCAGCTTTCCCACTAGCGGGGGGGAGACCCAGTACTTC. As protein: CASSFPTSGGETQYF.

The chain recombines TRBV11-2 with TRBJ2-2, with TRBD2 matching 11 bases. Germline V lookup: CDR1 SGHAT, CDR2 FQNNGV. The CDR3 loop spans 16 amino acids. The V segment lost 5 bases and the J segment 4 bases; nucleotides outside the gene matches: 6. CDR3 residues: CASSPRTSGRTGELFF. CDR3 in DNA: TGTGCCAGCAGCCCAAGGACTAGCGGGCGCACCGGGGAGCTGTTTTTT.

The chain recombines TRBV25-1 with TRBJ2-7, with 8 bases that match TRBD1. V lost 4 bases, J lost 1 base, and 6 bases stayed unmatched. There are 15 residues in the CDR3. CDR1 and CDR2 (germline): MGHDK, SYGVNS. CDR3 loop: CASSVSRTGSYEQYF. The CDR3 DNA follows: TGTGCCAGCAGTGTCTCGCGGACAGGGTCCTACGAGCAGTACTTC.

This clonotype was seen many times. This chain connects TRBV6-1 to TRBJ2-7; no clear D. There are 13 residues in the CDR3. Trimming took 6 bases from V and 4 from J, leaving 13 bases between them. Germline V gives CDR1 MNHNS, CDR2 SASEGT. The CDR3: CASSPNVGYEQYF. The CDR3 nucleotides are TGTGCCAGCAGCCCTAATGTGGGTTACGAGCAGTACTTC.

The V and J genes are TRBV19 and TRBJ2-5; a weak D match, TRBD2 (5 bases). Germline values: CDR1 LNHDA, CDR2 SQIVND (reference sequence). There are 15 residues in the CDR3. The ends were cut back, 6 bases at V and 2 bases at J, with 16 bases in the middle. The CDR3 is CASSLGRMGQETQYF. CDR3 DNA: TGTGCCAGTAGCTTAGGGAGAATGGGGCAAGAGACCCAGTACTTC.

This clonotype was seen a few times. V and J are TRBV6-1 and TRBJ2-5; D could derive from TRBD1 or TRBD2 (5 bases each). The ends were cut back, 9 bases at V and 5 bases at J, with 19 bases in the middle. From germline, CDR1 is MNHNS and CDR2 SASEGT. The CDR3 runs 14 residues. The CDR3 reads CARSTRGIRETQYF. In nucleotides, the CDR3 is TGTGCCAGAAGCACCCGGGGCATAAGGGAGACCCAGTACTTC.

Many counts were recorded for this clonotype. The genes are TRBV2 and TRBJ1-5, with 9 bases lining up with TRBD1. This CDR3 has 15 amino acids. Trimming took 3 bases from V and 7 from J; bases not matched to a gene: 7. The germline V gene has CDR1 SNHLY and CDR2 FYNNEI. The CDR3 nucleotides read TGTGCCAGCAGTGATACCGGGACAGGGAGACAGCCCCAGCATTTT. Encoded protein: CASSDTGTGRQPQHF.

This clonotype was counted ten times or more. V usage is TRBV6-5 and J usage is TRBJ2-7; D is uncertain. V was shortened by 2 bases and J by 6 bases, with 11 bases between the two germline ends. In germline, CDR1 is MNHEY, CDR2 SVGAGI. The length of the CDR3 is 13 residues. This CDR3 is CASSYLSTIEQYF. CDR3 sequence (DNA): TGTGCCAGCAGTTACCTATCCACAATCGAGCAGTACTTC.